The 9 T cell receptor beta chains below all came from one sample that was sequenced in a study of CD8 T cells in Susac syndrome. RNA totalling roughly 0.5 to 1 ug underwent reverse transcription with random hexamers. TCRdb reprocessed the immunoSEQ multiplex PCR reads with MiXCR, giving one entry per CDR3 protein. Altogether around 150,000 distinct CDR3 sequences are present, approximately 94% being singletons, with the ten largest covering roughly 0.08%. Sequenced: CD4+ T cells from PBMCs. These receptors all stem from a human donor with Susac syndrome.

The V call is TRBV4-1, the J call TRBJ2-5, with D possibly being TRBD1 or TRBD2 (5 bases each). The ends were cut back, 0 bases at V and 2 bases at J, with 13 bases in the middle. The CDR3 extends over 16 amino acids. The germline gives CDR1 MGHRA, CDR2 YSYEKL. In nucleotides, the CDR3 is TGCGCCAGCAGCCAAGAACCGGGGCGACCTCAAGAGACCCAGTACTTC. Translating gives CASSQEPGRPQETQYF.

The chain combines TRBV9 with TRBJ2-1; 8 nucleotides match TRBD2. Germline loops: CDR1 SGDLS, CDR2 YYNGEE. V shed 0 bases, J shed 9 bases, and the junction held 8 bases outside the gene matches. This CDR3 is built from 15 residues. The DNA for the CDR3 is TGTGCCAGCAGCGTAGCTTCGGGAGGGGTGGGTGAGCAGTTCTTC. Residues: CASSVASGGVGEQFF. The full variable domain, rest sourced from reference TRBV9 and TRBJ2-1, is DSGVTQTPKHLITATGQRVTLRCSPRSGDLSVYWYQQSLDQGLQFLIQYYNGEERAKGNILERFSAQQFPDLHSELNLSSLELGDSALYFCASSVASGGVGEQFFGPGTRLTVL.

The chain is built from TRBV19 and TRBJ2-3, with D perhaps matching TRBD2 (5 bases). CDR1 LNHDA and CDR2 SQIVND come from the germline V gene (reference sequence). The ends were cut back, 3 bases at V and 6 bases at J, with 13 bases in the middle. The CDR3 consists of 14 residues. As DNA, the CDR3 is TGTGCCAGTAGTATCCCCCCGCGGGTCGATACGCAGTATTTT. Encoded protein: CASSIPPRVDTQYF.

The chain carries TRBV7-9 and TRBJ2-4; D is unclear. The V end was cut by 5 bases, the J end by 5 bases, with 7 bases between. The germline V gene has CDR1 SEHNR and CDR2 FQNEAQ (reference sequence). The CDR3 is 12 amino acids. The CDR3 DNA sequence: TGTGCCAGCAGCCTCGACGAAAACATTCAGTACTTC. As protein: CASSLDENIQYF.

This clonotype is a singleton in its sample. The V and J genes are TRBV18 and TRBJ1-2; D is possibly TRBD1 (5 bases). Germline V CDR1 and CDR2: KGHSH, LQKENI. The length of the CDR3 is 12 residues. V was shortened by 3 bases and J by 6 bases, with 8 bases between the two germline ends. The CDR3 DNA reads as TGTGCCAGCTCACCTTCCAGGGATGGCTACACCTTC. Its translation is CASSPSRDGYTF.

The rearrangement joins TRBV20-1 to TRBJ2-1; 13 bases fit TRBD2. Trimming took 3 bases from V and 9 from J; bases not matched to a gene: 11. The CDR3 sequence is 16 residues long. Looked up from germline, CDR1 is DFQATT and CDR2 is SNEGSKA (reference sequence). The CDR3 is CSARALTSGRLSEQFF. CDR3 nucleotide sequence: TGCAGTGCTAGGGCATTGACTAGCGGGAGGCTGAGTGAGCAGTTCTTC.

This chain joins TRBV3-1 and TRBJ2-3, with D possibly being TRBD1 (5 bases). V lost 4 bases and J 5 bases, leaving 10 bases between the germline ends. Per the germline V gene, CDR1 is LGHDT and CDR2 is YNNKEL (reference sequence). This CDR3 contains 13 residues. The CDR3 reads CASSLQGVDTQYF. CDR3 nucleotide sequence: TGTGCCAGCAGCCTTCAGGGCGTAGATACGCAGTATTTT.

The J gene is TRBJ2-7, the V gene TRBV4-1; 9 nucleotides agree with TRBD2. Germline V gene sequence: CDR1 MGHRA, CDR2 YSYEKL. The CDR3 is 15 residues long. The V gene end was trimmed by 1 base and the J gene end by 5 bases; junction bases not matched to a gene: 6. Written as DNA, the CDR3 is TGCGCCAGCAGCCAAGTTGCGGGAGGGCCAAACGAGCAGTACTTC. Protein sequence: CASSQVAGGPNEQYF.

V usage is TRBV5-1 and J usage is TRBJ1-1; TRBD1 is a possible D gene (6 bases). The V and J ends lost 4 bases and 1 base respectively, with 14 bases between them. Germline V gene sequence: CDR1 SGHRS, CDR2 YFSETQ. The CDR3 is 15 residues long. The CDR3 region has the DNA TGCGCCAGCAGCCCGTTACAGGGATCGAACACTGAAGCTTTCTTT. Translated: CASSPLQGSNTEAFF. Looking up the rest from reference TRBV5-1 and TRBJ1-1 gives the full variable domain: KAGVTQTPRYLIKTRGQQVTLSCSPISGHRSVSWYQQTPGQGLQFLFEYFSETQRNKGNFPGRFSGRQFSNSRSEMNVSTLELGDSALYLCASSPLQGSNTEAFFGQGTRLTVV.